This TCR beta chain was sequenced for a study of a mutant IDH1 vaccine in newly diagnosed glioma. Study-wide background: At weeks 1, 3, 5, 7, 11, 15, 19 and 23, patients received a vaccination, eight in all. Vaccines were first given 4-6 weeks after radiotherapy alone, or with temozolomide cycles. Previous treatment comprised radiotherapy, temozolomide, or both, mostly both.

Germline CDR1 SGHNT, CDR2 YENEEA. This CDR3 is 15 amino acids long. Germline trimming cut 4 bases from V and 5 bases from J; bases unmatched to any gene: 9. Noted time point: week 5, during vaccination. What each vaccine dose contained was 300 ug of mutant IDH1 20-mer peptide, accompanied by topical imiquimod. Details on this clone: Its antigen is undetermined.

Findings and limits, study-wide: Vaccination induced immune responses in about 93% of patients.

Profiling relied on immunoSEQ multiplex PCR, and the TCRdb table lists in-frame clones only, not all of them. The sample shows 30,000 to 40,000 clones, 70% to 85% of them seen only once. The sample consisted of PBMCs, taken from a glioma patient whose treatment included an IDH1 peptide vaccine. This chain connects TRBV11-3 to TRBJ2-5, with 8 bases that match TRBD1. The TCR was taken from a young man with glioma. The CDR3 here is CASSSRTGMVETQYF. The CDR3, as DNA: TGTGCCAGCAGCTCCCGGACAGGGATGGTGGAGACCCAGTACTTC. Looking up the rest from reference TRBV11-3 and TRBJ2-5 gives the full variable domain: EAGVVQSPRYKIIEKKQPVAFWCNPISGHNTLYWYLQNLGQGPELLIRYENEEAVDDSQLPKDRFSAERLKGVDSTLKIQPAELGDSAVYLCASSSRTGMVETQYFGPGTRLLVL.